The T cell receptor beta chain under discussion was sequenced for a study of T cells in localized non-small cell lung cancer. Broader study findings: Sequence data derive from only one tumor region, so heterogeneity remains possible. Adjacent lung tissue had a median around 57 of the top 100 clones found in the tumor. Uninvolved nearby lung showed the greatest T cell clonality, exceeding that found in tumor.

V lost 4 bases to trimming and J lost 4 bases, with 11 bases between them. The CDR3 has 13 amino acids. The germline CDR1 and CDR2 sequences are MNHNS and SASEGT. A remark on this clone: Antigen specificity is unknown.

The method was immunoSEQ multiplex PCR; TCRdb's version includes in-frame clones alone and lacks a portion of them. This sample has some 30,000 clones, with approximately 84% found just once. The TCR originated in a male donor aged 60 or over with stage III lung adenocarcinoma. The source was peripheral blood, collected before any cancer treatment. The chain links TRBV6-1 to TRBJ2-7; the D gene is possibly TRBD1 (6 bases). The CDR3 here is CASSGSRGYEQYF. CDR3 DNA sequence: TGTGCCAGCAGTGGTTCCAGGGGATACGAGCAGTACTTC.